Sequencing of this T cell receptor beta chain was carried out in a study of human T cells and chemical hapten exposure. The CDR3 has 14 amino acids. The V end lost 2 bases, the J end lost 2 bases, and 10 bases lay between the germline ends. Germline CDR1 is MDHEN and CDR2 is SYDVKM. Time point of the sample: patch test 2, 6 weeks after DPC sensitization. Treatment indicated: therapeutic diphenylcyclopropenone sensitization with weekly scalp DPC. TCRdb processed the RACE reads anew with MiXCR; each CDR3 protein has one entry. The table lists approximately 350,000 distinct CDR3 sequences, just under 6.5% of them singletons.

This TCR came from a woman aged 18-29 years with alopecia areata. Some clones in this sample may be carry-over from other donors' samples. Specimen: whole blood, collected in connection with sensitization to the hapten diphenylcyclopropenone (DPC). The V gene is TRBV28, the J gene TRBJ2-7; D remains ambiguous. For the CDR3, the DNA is TGTGCCAGCAGTTTAAAGTACGGACCCTACGAGCAGTACTTC. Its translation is CASSLKYGPYEQYF.